This TCR beta chain was sequenced in a study of OX40 agonist ivuxolimab in advanced cancers. For the study at large: Administration of intravenous ivuxolimab to patients occurred every 2 weeks at 0.01 to 10 mg/kg. Patients were over 65% male with ages roughly 20 to 85, mean roughly 64.

Study-level findings and limits: Fewer expanded clones were found on average in CD4+ than in CD8+ T cells.

Exclusion of a patient followed from autoimmune disease history or systemic immunosuppression. Trimming left V 6 bases short and J 2 bases short, with 13 bases between. The CDR3 spans 14 residues. CDR1 WSHSY and CDR2 SAAADI come from the germline V gene. For this clone: Its antigen remains unknown.

Produced via immunoSEQ multiplex PCR; TCRdb's table is partial and in-frame only. The sample contains about 77,000 clones, around 86% of which appear only once. Sequenced material: CD4+ or CD8+ T cells sorted from blood, taken in a trial of the OX40 agonist ivuxolimab. The chain carries TRBV10-2 and TRBJ1-1; possibly TRBD1 for D (5 bases). The receptor was isolated from an adult with an advanced solid tumor such as melanoma, head and neck, liver or kidney cancer. CDR3 sequence: CASSDRQKNTEAFF. The CDR3 bases are TGCGCCAGCAGCGATCGACAGAAAAACACTGAAGCTTTCTTT.